This TCR beta chain was captured by sequencing in a study of shared clonotypes between healthy human individuals. CDR1 and CDR2 from the germline V gene are ENHRY and SYGVKD. The CDR3 spans 16 residues. V was clipped by 0 bases and J by 2 bases, with 10 bases between them. Evenly divided among several immunoSEQ plates was the genomic DNA of each subset. Sequencing used immunoSEQ multiplex PCR; TCRdb keeps in-frame clones, though not all of them. The top ten clones hold roughly 1.1% of a sample with over a million clones, approximately 96% of them seen once. The J gene is TRBJ1-4, the V gene TRBV10-3; D is unresolved. Material for sequencing was naive CD4+ T cells sorted from blood. Subset indicated: CD45RA+ positively selected. The sequence was collected from a young man in good health. The CDR3 is CAISESAGTTNEKLFF. Here the CDR3 DNA reads TGTGCCATCAGTGAGTCGGCAGGAACGACTAATGAAAAACTGTTTTTT.